The rows below give T cell receptor beta chains drawn from one sample of a study of PD-1 blockade in classical Hodgkin lymphoma. Produced via immunoSEQ multiplex PCR; TCRdb's table is partial and in-frame only. The sample has tens of thousands of clones, roughly nine tenths seen once. The source was peripheral blood mononuclear cells (PBMCs), collected before the second cycle of nivolumab. The receptors here all came from a human donor with classical Hodgkin lymphoma. Both conserved end residues are part of each CDR3. D genes are given only for firm matches. Clone size, where shown, is once, few, many, or a class for clones that have expanded.

len: 15
abundance: .
v_gene: TRBV5-6
j_gene: TRBJ2-5
d_gene: TRBD1
CDR3nt: TGTGCCAGCAGCGTTACCGGGACAGGGCGCGAGACCCAGTACTTC
CDR3aa: CASSVTGTGRETQYF

len: 14
abundance: once
v_gene: TRBV27
j_gene: TRBJ1-1
d_gene: .
CDR3nt: TGTGCCAGCAGCATGGCGGGGATGAACACTGAAGCTTTCTTT
CDR3aa: CASSMAGMNTEAFF

len: 16
abundance: .
v_gene: TRBV27
j_gene: TRBJ1-1
d_gene: TRBD1
CDR3nt: TGTGCCAGCAGTTTAGGGGGACCACGGACAGGGAGTGGGGCTTTCTTT
CDR3aa: CASSLGGPRTGSGAFF

len: 14
abundance: once
v_gene: TRBV7-9
j_gene: TRBJ2-1
d_gene: TRBD1
CDR3nt: TGTGCCAGCCGACAGGGGGGGGACTACAATGAGCAGTTCTTC
CDR3aa: CASRQGGDYNEQFF

len: 14
abundance: .
v_gene: TRBV28
j_gene: TRBJ2-1
d_gene: .
CDR3nt: TGTGCCAGCTCAGTTGGGAGCGGTTACAATGAGCAGTTCTTC
CDR3aa: CASSVGSGYNEQFF

len: 17
abundance: .
v_gene: TRBV28
j_gene: TRBJ2-4
d_gene: TRBD2
CDR3nt: TGTGCCACCCTAGAGCGGGAGGGCCCTTTAGCCAAAAACATTCAGTACTTC
CDR3aa: CATLEREGPLAKNIQYF

len: 14
abundance: .
v_gene: TRBV7-8
j_gene: TRBJ2-2
d_gene: TRBD2
CDR3nt: TGTGCCGGGAGCGGGAGTATAAACACCGGGGAGCTGTTTTTT
CDR3aa: CAGSGSINTGELFF

len: 16
abundance: .
v_gene: TRBV29-1
j_gene: TRBJ1-1
d_gene: TRBD1
CDR3nt: TGCAGCGTTGGCGACAGGGGAATAGAGGGATACACTGAAGCTTTCTTT
CDR3aa: CSVGDRGIEGYTEAFF

len: 18
abundance: .
v_gene: TRBV27
j_gene: TRBJ1-2
d_gene: TRBD1
CDR3nt: TGTGCCAGCAGTTTGACGGGACAGGGGGCTACCATTAACTATGGCTACACCTTC
CDR3aa: CASSLTGQGATINYGYTF

len: 17
abundance: .
v_gene: TRBV5-4
j_gene: TRBJ2-6
d_gene: TRBD1
CDR3nt: TGTGCCAGCAGCCATTGGGACAGGGACTCTGGGGCCAACGTCCTGACTTTC
CDR3aa: CASSHWDRDSGANVLTF

len: 16
abundance: .
v_gene: TRBV7-8
j_gene: TRBJ2-2
d_gene: .
CDR3nt: TGTGCCAGCAGCTTAGTGGGGAATGAGATGACCGGGGAGCTGTTTTTT
CDR3aa: CASSLVGNEMTGELFF

len: 15
abundance: .
v_gene: TRBV5-4
j_gene: TRBJ2-1
d_gene: TRBD1
CDR3nt: TGTGCCAGCAGCCTCGGGACAGGGGGCTTAGATGAGCAGTTCTTC
CDR3aa: CASSLGTGGLDEQFF

len: 16
abundance: .
v_gene: TRBV18
j_gene: TRBJ2-7
d_gene: .
CDR3nt: .
CDR3aa: CASSPFQVWGLLKQYF

len: 11
abundance: .
v_gene: TRBV20-1
j_gene: TRBJ2-5
d_gene: .
CDR3nt: TGCAGTGTCCCGGTGGGGGAGACCCAGTACTTC
CDR3aa: CSVPVGETQYF

len: 14
abundance: .
v_gene: TRBV29-1
j_gene: TRBJ2-3
d_gene: .
CDR3nt: TGCAGCGTCGGCCGAACAGCCAGCACAGATACGCAGTATTTT
CDR3aa: CSVGRTASTDTQYF

len: 13
abundance: .
v_gene: TRBV7-9
j_gene: TRBJ2-7
d_gene: TRBD2
CDR3nt: TGTGCCAGCAGCCTACCGGGGGGGTACGAGCAGTACTTC
CDR3aa: CASSLPGGYEQYF

len: 16
abundance: .
v_gene: TRBV6-5
j_gene: TRBJ2-5
d_gene: .
CDR3nt: TGTGCCAGCAGTTACTCGAGCGGGCGGGGAAAAGAGACCCAGTACTTC
CDR3aa: CASSYSSGRGKETQYF

len: 15
abundance: few
v_gene: TRBV10-3
j_gene: TRBJ1-3
d_gene: .
CDR3nt: TGTGCCATCAGTGGGGAAATTAGTCCTGGAAACACCATATATTTT
CDR3aa: CAISGEISPGNTIYF

len: 18
abundance: .
v_gene: TRBV5-4
j_gene: TRBJ1-2
d_gene: TRBD1
CDR3nt: TGTGCCAGCACCACTACCGGGACAGGGATTTACTTATCCTATGGCTACACCTTC
CDR3aa: CASTTTGTGIYLSYGYTF

len: 19
abundance: .
v_gene: TRBV4-1
j_gene: TRBJ2-6
d_gene: TRBD2
CDR3nt: TGCGCCAGCAGCCAGGGACTAGCGGGTACTAGCTCTGGGGCCAACGTCCTGACTTTC
CDR3aa: CASSQGLAGTSSGANVLTF

len: 15
abundance: .
v_gene: TRBV27
j_gene: TRBJ2-1
d_gene: .
CDR3nt: TGTGCCAGCAGTCCCGACAGCACCTTTTACAATGAGCAGTTCTTC
CDR3aa: CASSPDSTFYNEQFF

len: 16
abundance: .
v_gene: TRBV28
j_gene: TRBJ2-1
d_gene: TRBD2
CDR3nt: TGTGCCAGCAGTTTATTGCGGGGGAGCTCCTACAATGAGCAGTTCTTC
CDR3aa: CASSLLRGSSYNEQFF

len: 14
abundance: .
v_gene: TRBV27
j_gene: TRBJ1-1
d_gene: TRBD1
CDR3nt: TGTGCCAGCAGACGGGACAGGGGGCCCACTGAAGCTTTCTTT
CDR3aa: CASRRDRGPTEAFF

len: 19
abundance: .
v_gene: TRBV27
j_gene: TRBJ2-7
d_gene: .
CDR3nt: TGTGCCAGCAGCACCGCTGTACGCCCCGGGAGTCCCCCCCTCTACGAGCAGTACTTC
CDR3aa: CASSTAVRPGSPPLYEQYF

len: 13
abundance: .
v_gene: TRBV7-3
j_gene: TRBJ2-1
d_gene: TRBD2
CDR3nt: TGTGCCAGCAGCTTAGGGGCTAGCGGGAGGCAGTTCTTC
CDR3aa: CASSLGASGRQFF

len: 15
abundance: .
v_gene: TRBV28
j_gene: TRBJ2-7
d_gene: .
CDR3nt: TGTGCCAGCAGTCCCGGGATGGAAATAAACTACGAGCAGTACTTC
CDR3aa: CASSPGMEINYEQYF

len: 15
abundance: .
v_gene: TRBV5-1
j_gene: TRBJ2-3
d_gene: TRBD1
CDR3nt: TGCGCCAGCAGCTTGGGGACAGGGGCCATAGATACGCAGTATTTT
CDR3aa: CASSLGTGAIDTQYF

len: 17
abundance: .
v_gene: TRBV28
j_gene: TRBJ2-2
d_gene: TRBD2
CDR3nt: TGTGCCAGCAGTCCTAGCGGGGGGGCCTTTAACACCGGGGAGCTGTTTTTT
CDR3aa: CASSPSGGAFNTGELFF

len: 15
abundance: .
v_gene: TRBV2
j_gene: TRBJ2-1
d_gene: TRBD2
CDR3nt: TGTGCCAGCAGTGACGGCGGGAGGGCCGTCAATGAGCAGTTCTTC
CDR3aa: CASSDGGRAVNEQFF

len: 14
abundance: .
v_gene: TRBV2
j_gene: TRBJ2-7
d_gene: .
CDR3nt: TGTGCCAGCAGTGACCAAGGTACGACCTACGAGCAGTACTTC
CDR3aa: CASSDQGTTYEQYF

len: 14
abundance: .
v_gene: TRBV7-2
j_gene: TRBJ2-7
d_gene: .
CDR3nt: TGTGCCAGCAGCTTAAACCCCGGTACCTACGAGCAGTACTTC
CDR3aa: CASSLNPGTYEQYF

len: 15
abundance: once
v_gene: TRBV11-3
j_gene: TRBJ2-2
d_gene: .
CDR3nt: TGTGCCAGCAGCCTAAGGACTGCGAACACCGGGGAGCTGTTTTTT
CDR3aa: CASSLRTANTGELFF

len: 15
abundance: .
v_gene: TRBV5-4
j_gene: TRBJ1-1
d_gene: TRBD1
CDR3nt: TGTGCCAGCAGCGGGGGGGACAGGGTCTTAGCTGAAGCTTTCTTT
CDR3aa: CASSGGDRVLAEAFF

len: 17
abundance: .
v_gene: TRBV9
j_gene: TRBJ2-5
d_gene: TRBD2
CDR3nt: TGTGCCAGCAGAGAAAAACGGACTAGCCGTATACAAGAGACCCAGTACTTC
CDR3aa: CASREKRTSRIQETQYF

len: 15
abundance: .
v_gene: TRBV5-1
j_gene: TRBJ2-7
d_gene: .
CDR3nt: TGCGCCAGCAGCCCGGCGGGCAGCCCTTCCTACGAGCAGTACTTC
CDR3aa: CASSPAGSPSYEQYF

len: 14
abundance: .
v_gene: TRBV11-2
j_gene: TRBJ1-6
d_gene: .
CDR3nt: TGTGCCAGCAGCCCGTCCAGTGAAAATTCACCCCTCCACTTT
CDR3aa: CASSPSSENSPLHF

len: 15
abundance: .
v_gene: TRBV6-5
j_gene: TRBJ1-5
d_gene: TRBD1
CDR3nt: TGTGCCAGCAGAGTCACAGGGGGGATCGGTCAGCCCCAGCATTTT
CDR3aa: CASRVTGGIGQPQHF

len: 18
abundance: .
v_gene: TRBV19
j_gene: TRBJ2-6
d_gene: .
CDR3nt: TGTGCCAGTACAACTATCGGTTATTTCGAGTCTGGGGCCAACGTCCTGACTTTC
CDR3aa: CASTTIGYFESGANVLTF

len: 12
abundance: .
v_gene: TRBV5-1
j_gene: TRBJ2-6
d_gene: .
CDR3nt: TGCGCCAGCGGACAGGGGGCCAACGTCCTGACTTTC
CDR3aa: CASGQGANVLTF

len: 15
abundance: .
v_gene: TRBV9
j_gene: TRBJ2-7
d_gene: TRBD2
CDR3nt: TGTGCCAGCAGCGGGGTTAGCGGGAGTATATACGAGCAGTACTTC
CDR3aa: CASSGVSGSIYEQYF

len: 13
abundance: .
v_gene: TRBV18
j_gene: TRBJ1-1
d_gene: .
CDR3nt: TGTGCCAGCTCACCAGCAGGACCCTCTGAAGCTTTCTTT
CDR3aa: CASSPAGPSEAFF

len: 14
abundance: .
v_gene: TRBV11-2
j_gene: TRBJ2-5
d_gene: .
CDR3nt: TGTGCCAGCAGCTTGATGTCTACCCAAGAGACCCAGTACTTC
CDR3aa: CASSLMSTQETQYF

len: 14
abundance: .
v_gene: TRBV5-4
j_gene: TRBJ2-1
d_gene: TRBD2
CDR3nt: TGTGCCAGCAGCTTGCGGGGGGGGCGAAATGAGCAGTTCTTC
CDR3aa: CASSLRGGRNEQFF

len: 16
abundance: .
v_gene: TRBV6-5
j_gene: TRBJ1-6
d_gene: .
CDR3nt: TGTGCCAGCAGTTATAACGCGCGGCAAGGCGGGTCACCCCTCCACTTT
CDR3aa: CASSYNARQGGSPLHF

len: 15
abundance: .
v_gene: TRBV11-2
j_gene: TRBJ2-7
d_gene: .
CDR3nt: TGTGCCAGCAGCTTAGGACTAGGGGTTCTAGACGAGCAGTACTTC
CDR3aa: CASSLGLGVLDEQYF

len: 12
abundance: few
v_gene: TRBV28
j_gene: TRBJ1-6
d_gene: .
CDR3nt: TGTGCCAGCAGTTTAAAACTTTCACCCCTCCACTTT
CDR3aa: CASSLKLSPLHF

len: 14
abundance: .
v_gene: TRBV28
j_gene: TRBJ2-5
d_gene: TRBD1
CDR3nt: TGTGCCAGCAGTGACAGGGGAACCAATGGGGCCCAGTACTTC
CDR3aa: CASSDRGTNGAQYF

len: 12
abundance: .
v_gene: TRBV30
j_gene: TRBJ1-1
d_gene: .
CDR3nt: TGTGCCTGGAGACAGGGTAGGGCTGAAGCTTTCTTT
CDR3aa: CAWRQGRAEAFF

len: 13
abundance: .
v_gene: TRBV29-1
j_gene: TRBJ1-4
d_gene: .
CDR3nt: TGCAGCGGTTACATCCCAACTAATGAAAAACTGTTTTTT
CDR3aa: CSGYIPTNEKLFF

len: 18
abundance: .
v_gene: TRBV7-4
j_gene: TRBJ2-2
d_gene: .
CDR3nt: TGTGCCAGCAGGCTCCGTGACAGTCTTCGGCCGAACACCGGGGAGCTGTTTTTT
CDR3aa: CASRLRDSLRPNTGELFF

len: 17
abundance: .
v_gene: TRBV6-1
j_gene: TRBJ1-5
d_gene: .
CDR3nt: TGTGCCAGCAGTGAATCCCCCCGACAGTACCTCAATCAGCCCCAGCATTTT
CDR3aa: CASSESPRQYLNQPQHF

len: 14
abundance: .
v_gene: TRBV4-1
j_gene: TRBJ2-1
d_gene: TRBD2
CDR3nt: TGCGCCAGCAGCCAAGCGGGAGGGGGCAATGAGCAGTTCTTC
CDR3aa: CASSQAGGGNEQFF

len: 11
abundance: .
v_gene: TRBV15
j_gene: TRBJ1-5
d_gene: .
CDR3nt: TGTGCCACCAGCAGAGAGGGTCCCAAGCATTTT
CDR3aa: CATSREGPKHF

len: 13
abundance: once
v_gene: TRBV11-3
j_gene: TRBJ2-5
d_gene: .
CDR3nt: TGTGCCAGCAGCTTAAGGCACCAAGAGACCCAGTACTTC
CDR3aa: CASSLRHQETQYF

len: 13
abundance: .
v_gene: TRBV30
j_gene: TRBJ1-2
d_gene: .
CDR3nt: TGTGCCTGGAGTGGGGGGGTCCGCTATGGCTACACCTTC
CDR3aa: CAWSGGVRYGYTF